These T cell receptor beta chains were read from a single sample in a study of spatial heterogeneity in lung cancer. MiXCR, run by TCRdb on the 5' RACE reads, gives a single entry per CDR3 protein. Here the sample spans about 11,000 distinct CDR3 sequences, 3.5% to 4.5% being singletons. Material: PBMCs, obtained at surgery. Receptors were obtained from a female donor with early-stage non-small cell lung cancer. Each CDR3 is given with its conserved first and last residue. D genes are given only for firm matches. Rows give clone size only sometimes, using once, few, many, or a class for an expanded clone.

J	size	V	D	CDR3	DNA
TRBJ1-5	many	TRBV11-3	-	CASSLDLHQPQHF	TGTGCCAGCAGCTTAGATCTGCATCAGCCCCAGCATTTT
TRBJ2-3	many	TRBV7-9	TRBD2	CASSPKLASGSRDTQYF	TGTGCCAGCAGCCCAAAATTGGCTAGCGGGTCCCGAGATACGCAGTATTTT
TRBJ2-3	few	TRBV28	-	CASGGSFTDTQYF	TGTGCCAGCGGTGGCAGCTTCACAGATACGCAGTATTTT
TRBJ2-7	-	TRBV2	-	CVSRDHHLSYEQYF	TGTGTCAGCAGGGACCACCACCTCTCCTACGAGCAGTACTTC
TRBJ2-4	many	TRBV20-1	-	CSASAGGNIQYF	TGCAGTGCTAGCGCTGGGGGGAACATTCAGTACTTC
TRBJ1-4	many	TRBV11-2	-	CASSLEPATNEKLFF	TGTGCCAGCAGCTTAGAACCAGCAACTAATGAAAAACTGTTTTTT
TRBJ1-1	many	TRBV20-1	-	CSARDTGRDDEAFF	TGCAGTGCTAGAGACACAGGGCGGGATGATGAAGCTTTCTTT
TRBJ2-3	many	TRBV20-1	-	CSARWRAGNTDTQYF	TGCAGTGCTAGATGGCGAGCAGGTAACACAGATACGCAGTATTTT
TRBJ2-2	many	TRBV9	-	CASSVSGRKNTGELFF	TGTGCCAGCAGCGTAAGTGGCAGAAAGAACACCGGGGAGCTGTTTTTT
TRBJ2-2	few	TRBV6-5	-	CASRDLAGELFF	TGTGCCAGCAGAGATTTAGCCGGGGAGCTGTTTTTT
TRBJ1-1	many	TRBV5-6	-	CASSRTVNTEAFF	TGTGCCAGCAGCCGGACCGTCAACACTGAAGCTTTCTTT
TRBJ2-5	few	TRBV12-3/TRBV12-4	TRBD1	CASSSGTVKSQYF	TGTGCCAGCAGTTCCGGGACAGTCAAGTCGCAGTACTTC
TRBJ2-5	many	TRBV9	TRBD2	CASSVGSLAGARETQYF	TGTGCCAGCAGCGTAGGATCACTAGCGGGGGCAAGAGAGACCCAGTACTTC
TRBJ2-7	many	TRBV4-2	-	CASSQESDIYYEQYF	TGTGCCAGCAGCCAAGAGTCTGATATTTACTACGAGCAGTACTTC
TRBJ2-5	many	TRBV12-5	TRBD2	CASGLGLAEETQYF	TGTGCTAGTGGTTTGGGGCTAGCGGAAGAGACCCAGTACTTC
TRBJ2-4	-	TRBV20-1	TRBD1	CSADTGGKAKNIQYF	TGCAGTGCTGATACAGGGGGTAAAGCCAAAAACATTCAGTACTTC
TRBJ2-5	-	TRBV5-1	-	CASTLTLRAGETQYF	TGCGCCAGCACGCTCACCCTAAGGGCGGGGGAGACCCAGTACTTC
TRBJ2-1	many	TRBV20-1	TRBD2	CSASLGLAGTYNEQFF	TGCAGTGCTAGTTTGGGACTAGCGGGGACCTACAATGAGCAGTTCTTC
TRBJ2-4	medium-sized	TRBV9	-	CASSTQDGGNVNIQYF	TGTGCCAGCAGCACTCAGGACGGCGGGAACGTGAACATTCAGTACTTC
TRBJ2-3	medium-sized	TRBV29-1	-	CSVGPSTDTQYF	TGCAGCGTCGGCCCCAGCACAGATACGCAGTATTTT
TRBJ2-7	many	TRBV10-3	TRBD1	CAINAGQGAYEQYF	TGTGCCATCAATGCGGGACAGGGGGCTTACGAGCAGTACTTC
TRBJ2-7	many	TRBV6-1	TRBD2	CASTAGLAGVGLYEQYF	TGTGCCAGCACCGCGGGACTAGCGGGAGTTGGGTTATACGAGCAGTACTTC
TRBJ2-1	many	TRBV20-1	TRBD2	CSATAQGLAGARSSYNEQFF	TGCAGTGCTACCGCCCAGGGACTAGCGGGAGCCAGGAGCTCCTACAATGAGCAGTTCTTC
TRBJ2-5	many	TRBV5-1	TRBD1	CASEGTGKEKTQYF	TGCGCCAGCGAGGGGACAGGGAAGGAAAAGACCCAGTACTTC
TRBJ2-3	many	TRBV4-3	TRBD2	CASSQDGTSGHANTQYF	TGCGCCAGCAGCCAAGATGGGACTAGCGGTCACGCGAATACGCAGTATTTT
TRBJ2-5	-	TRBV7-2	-	CASSPVAVSGSQYF	TGTGCCAGCAGCCCGGTAGCGGTATCAGGGTCCCAGTACTTC
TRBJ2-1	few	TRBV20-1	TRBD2	CSATKAGGRNNEQFF	TGCAGTGCTACCAAAGCGGGGGGGCGTAACAATGAGCAGTTCTTC
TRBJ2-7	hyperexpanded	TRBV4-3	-	CASSRELGYEQYF	TGCGCCAGCAGCCGGGAGCTGGGGTACGAGCAGTACTTC
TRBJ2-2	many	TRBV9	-	CASSVGGAPTGELFF	TGTGCCAGCAGCGTAGGGGGGGCCCCTACGGGGGAGCTGTTTTTT
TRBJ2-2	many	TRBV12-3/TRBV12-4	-	CASSNRESSGELFF	TGTGCCAGCAGCAACAGGGAAAGTAGCGGGGAGCTGTTTTTT
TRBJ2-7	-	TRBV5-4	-	CASSPSQGYEQYF	TGTGCCAGCAGCCCATCCCAGGGATACGAGCAGTACTTC
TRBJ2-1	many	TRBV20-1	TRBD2	CSARGWLADYNEQFF	TGCAGTGCTAGAGGGTGGCTAGCGGATTACAATGAGCAGTTCTTC
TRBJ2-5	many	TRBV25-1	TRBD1	CASSSTGGTETQYF	TGTGCCAGCAGTTCGACAGGGGGCACCGAGACCCAGTACTTC
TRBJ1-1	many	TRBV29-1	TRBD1	CSGVRGLNTEAFF	TGCAGCGGTGTGAGGGGGCTGAACACTGAAGCTTTCTTT
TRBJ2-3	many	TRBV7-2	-	CASSLVWDTQYF	TGTGCCAGCAGCTTAGTTTGGGATACGCAGTATTTT
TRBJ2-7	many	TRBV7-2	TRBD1	CASSARTGGPYEQYF	TGTGCCAGCAGCGCCCGGACAGGGGGACCATACGAGCAGTACTTC
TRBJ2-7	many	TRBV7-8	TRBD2	CASSTGLARYEQYF	TGTGCCAGCAGCACCGGACTAGCCCGCTACGAGCAGTACTTC
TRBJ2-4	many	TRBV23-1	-	CASGFLIQYF	TGCGCCAGCGGGTTTCTCATTCAGTACTTC
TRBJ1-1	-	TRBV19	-	CASKDSAGADTEAFF	TGTGCCAGTAAGGACTCGGCAGGTGCGGACACTGAAGCTTTCTTT
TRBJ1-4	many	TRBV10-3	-	CATKGGTTNEKLFF	TGTGCCACCAAAGGGGGGACAACTAATGAAAAACTGTTTTTT
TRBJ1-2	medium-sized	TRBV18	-	CASSPPAGTNYGYTF	TGTGCCAGCTCACCTCCAGCAGGAACAAACTATGGCTACACCTTC